Listed here are 18 T cell receptor beta chains from one sample, sequenced in a study of cytomegalovirus exposure and HLA in healthy donors. The PCR had 60 Vbeta and 13 Jbeta primers. Clones were read by immunoSEQ multiplex PCR, and TCRdb kept only the in-frame ones, dropping some. This table holds roughly 160,000 clones, roughly 70% found once. The sample taken for sequencing was PBMCs. All receptors come from a girl between 10 and 17 years old in good health and CMV-seronegative.

The chain employs TRBV5-5 and TRBJ2-2, with unresolved D. This CDR3 has 15 residues. V lost 6 bases and J 3 bases, leaving 15 bases between the germline ends. Germline CDR1 is SGHKS and CDR2 is YYEKEE (reference sequence). CDR3 sequence (DNA): TGTGCCAGCACCTCCGAACAGACCTACACCGGGGAGCTGTTTTTT. It encodes CASTSEQTYTGELFF.

The rearrangement uses TRBV2 and TRBJ1-6; 10 bases match TRBD1. Germline V CDR1 and CDR2: SNHLY, FYNNEI. Trimming took 8 bases from V and 6 from J; bases not matched to a gene: 1. This CDR3 is 13 amino acids long. Here the CDR3 DNA reads TGTGCCAGCTGGACAGGGGGTAATTCACCCCTCCACTTT. It yields the protein CASWTGGNSPLHF. The complete variable domain, with remaining parts taken from reference TRBV2 and TRBJ1-6, reads EPEVTQTPSHQVTQMGQEVILRCVPISNHLYFYWYRQILGQKVEFLVSFYNNEISEKSEIFDDQFSVERPDGSNFTLKIRSTKLEDSAMYFCASWTGGNSPLHFGNGTRLTVT.

This clone was observed a single time. V is TRBV2 and J is TRBJ1-2; D ambiguous. The CDR3 sequence is 16 residues long. Trimming pared 7 bases from V and 1 base from J, leaving 19 bases between. Germline CDR1 reads SNHLY; CDR2 reads FYNNEI. For the CDR3, the DNA is TGTGCCAGCAATCCCCAGTCCGCTCCTCTTAACTATGGCTACACCTTC. Protein product: CASNPQSAPLNYGYTF.

This clone was detected a few times. The rearrangement uses TRBV27 and TRBJ1-2; D is possibly TRBD1 (6 bases). The CDR3 spans 13 residues. With 2 bases removed from V and 8 bases from J, the gap between germline ends came to 12 bases. Germline V CDR1 and CDR2: MNHEY, SMNVEV (reference sequence). The CDR3: CASSLGGAGGYTF. The CDR3 nucleotides are TGTGCCAGCAGTTTAGGGGGGGCCGGCGGCTACACCTTC.

The rearrangement links TRBV2 to TRBJ1-2, with TRBD1 as a possible D gene (5 bases). The V end was cut by 2 bases, the J end by 6 bases, with 10 bases between. The germline V gene encodes CDR1 SNHLY and CDR2 FYNNEI. This CDR3 spans 13 amino acids. The CDR3 loop is CASSEPQGNGYTF. The CDR3 region has the DNA TGTGCCAGCAGTGAACCCCAGGGTAATGGCTACACCTTC.

The chain is built from TRBV13 and TRBJ1-2; D gene ambiguous. The CDR3 totals 12 residues. Trimming pared 0 bases from V and 8 bases from J, leaving 7 bases between. Per the germline V gene, CDR1 is PRHDT and CDR2 is FYEKMQ (reference sequence). The chain's CDR3 is CASSLGEVGYTF. DNA for the CDR3: TGTGCCAGCAGCTTAGGGGAGGTCGGCTACACCTTC.

The V call is TRBV11-2, the J call TRBJ2-4; 8 nucleotides align to TRBD1. Trimming removed 2 bases from V and 5 bases from J; junction bases left unmatched: 2. Looked up from germline, CDR1 is SGHAT and CDR2 is FQNNGV. The CDR3 loop spans 14 amino acids. CDR3 residues: CASSLSTGENIQYF. For the CDR3, the DNA is TGTGCCAGCAGCTTATCGACAGGGGAAAACATTCAGTACTTC. Supplemented by reference TRBV11-2 and TRBJ2-4, the full variable domain reads EAGVAQSPRYKIIEKRQSVAFWCNPISGHATLYWYQQILGQGPKLLIQFQNNGVVDDSQLPKDRFSAERLKGVDSTLKIQPAKLEDSAVYLCASSLSTGENIQYFGAGTRLSVL.

The CDR3 DNA is TGTGCCAGCAGCTCTTCGACTAGCGGGGGGGCCGGGGGTGTAGATGAGCAGTTCTTC. It codes for CASSSSTSGGAGGVDEQFF. The chain uses TRBV5-4 and TRBJ2-1; 14 nucleotides line up with TRBD2. The CDR3 runs 19 residues. V was clipped by 3 bases and J by 8 bases; unmatched bases: 16. CDR1 and CDR2 from the germline V gene are SGHNT and YYREEE (reference sequence).

V is TRBV5-1 and J is TRBJ2-5; D not certain. The J call may be faulty, since TRBJ2-7 better matches the DNA end. The CDR3 totals 14 residues. CDR1 and CDR2 (germline): SGHRS, YFSETQ. The CDR3 DNA reads as TGCGCCAGCAGCTTGGCGGAGACCTCCTACGAGCAGTACTTC. Amino acid sequence: CASSLAETSYEQYF.

This clone was counted a single time. The chain uses TRBV6-6 and TRBJ1-2, with TRBD1 as a possible D gene (6 bases). The V end was cut by 2 bases, the J end by 8 bases, with 21 bases between. The CDR3 loop spans 16 amino acids. The germline gives CDR1 MNHNY, CDR2 SVGAGI (reference sequence). The CDR3 is CASSYGGGGLGEGYTF. The CDR3 coding sequence is TGTGCCAGCAGTTACGGTGGGGGGGGGCTTGGCGAAGGCTACACCTTC.

This chain links TRBV27 with TRBJ2-7, with 10 nucleotides matching TRBD2. There are 16 residues in the CDR3. Germline values: CDR1 MNHEY, CDR2 SMNVEV (reference sequence). The V gene end was trimmed by 7 bases and the J gene end by 0 bases; junction bases not matched to a gene: 9. The CDR3 sequence is CASKLSLAGDSYEQYF. Here the CDR3 DNA reads TGTGCCAGCAAACTATCGCTAGCGGGGGACTCCTACGAGCAGTACTTC.

This chain uses TRBV7-9 with TRBJ2-7; D is ambiguous. Germline values: CDR1 SEHNR, CDR2 FQNEAQ (reference sequence). The CDR3 extends over 13 amino acids. V shed 5 bases and J shed 3 bases, with 11 bases lying between them. In DNA form, the CDR3 reads TGTGCCAGCAGCGCCTCCGGTGGCTACGAGCAGTACTTC. Its translation: CASSASGGYEQYF.

In its sample, this clone was seen a few times. V and J are TRBV18 and TRBJ2-1, with D hard to call. The CDR3 extends over 9 amino acids. Trimming stripped 3 bases from V and 13 bases from J, with 4 bases between. The germline V gene encodes CDR1 KGHSH and CDR2 LQKENI. CDR3 nucleotide sequence: TGTGCCAGCTCACCCCCTCAGTTCTTC. Residues: CASSPPQFF.

The chain has TRBV5-4 and TRBJ2-2, with 8 positions matching TRBD2. Looked up from germline, CDR1 is SGHNT and CDR2 is YYREEE (reference sequence). V lost 4 bases to trimming and J lost 4 bases; unmatched junction nucleotides: 9. The CDR3 sequence is 16 residues long. The CDR3 coding sequence is TGTGCCAGCAGCCCAGTCGGGGGGGGCGGCACCGGGGAGCTGTTTTTT. Translation: CASSPVGGGGTGELFF.

The chain joins TRBV7-9 to TRBJ2-3; D might be TRBD2 (6 bases). Germline CDR1 reads SEHNR; CDR2 reads FQNEAQ (reference sequence). Trimming pared 4 bases from V and 0 bases from J, leaving 11 bases between. The CDR3 length is 15 residues. As DNA, the CDR3 is TGTGCCAGCAGCTCCACGGGACTTAGCACAGATACGCAGTATTTT. It yields the protein CASSSTGLSTDTQYF.

CDR3: CASSEDWGLGTEAFF. The CDR3 nucleotides are TGCGCCAGCAGCGAGGACTGGGGTCTAGGTACTGAAGCTTTCTTT. The chain joins TRBV5-1 to TRBJ1-1; D remains ambiguous. V lost 4 bases, J lost 5 bases, and 18 bases lay in between. The CDR3 totals 15 residues. Germline V gene lookup returns CDR1 SGHRS and CDR2 YFSETQ.

The rearrangement joins TRBV4-1 to TRBJ1-4; tentative D call: TRBD1 (6 bases). The ends were cut back, 4 bases at V and 0 bases at J, with 9 bases in the middle. The germline V gene has CDR1 MGHRA and CDR2 YSYEKL. The length of the CDR3 is 15 residues. CDR3 region: CASSLWTATNEKLFF. CDR3 nucleotide sequence: TGCGCCAGCAGCCTATGGACAGCAACTAATGAAAAACTGTTTTTT.

The genes are TRBV6-4 and TRBJ1-2; D call uncertain. CDR3 size: 12 residues. Germline-derived CDR1 and CDR2 are MRHNA and SNTAGT. V dropped 6 bases and J dropped 7 bases, with 12 bases sitting between them. The CDR3 loop is CASRDPWSGYTF. CDR3 DNA: TGTGCCAGCAGAGACCCATGGAGTGGCTACACCTTC.